This is a list of T cell receptor beta chains from one sample in a study of T cell changes during pregnancy in multiple sclerosis. Using immunoSEQ multiplex PCR, the repertoire was profiled, and TCRdb retains in-frame clones only, with some absent. The sample lists about 18,000 clones; roughly 89% were seen once. The sequencing used CD8+ T cells from peripheral blood mononuclear cells, collected in the third trimester of pregnancy. The receptors shown here come from a female donor in good health, enrolled as a control in a pregnancy study. Each CDR3 is given with its conserved first and last residue. D genes are given only for firm matches. Only some rows state a clone size, as once, few, many or a class for expanded clones.

j_gene: TRBJ2-5; v_gene: TRBV4-3; d_gene: TRBD2; abundance: -; CDR3aa: CAPCRRLAGETQYF; CDR3nt: TGCGCCCCTTGCCGGAGACTAGCGGGCGAGACCCAGTACTTC
j_gene: TRBJ1-2; v_gene: TRBV19; d_gene: -; abundance: -; CDR3aa: CASSIQGRDGYTF; CDR3nt: TGTGCCAGTAGTATTCAGGGCCGGGATGGCTACACCTTC
j_gene: TRBJ2-2; v_gene: TRBV9; d_gene: -; abundance: -; CDR3aa: CASSSGQGGTGELFF; CDR3nt: TGTGCCAGCAGCTCCGGACAGGGAGGGACCGGGGAGCTGTTTTTT
j_gene: TRBJ1-2; v_gene: TRBV9; d_gene: TRBD1; abundance: -; CDR3aa: CASYSPGQRNGYTF; CDR3nt: TGTGCCAGCTACAGTCCGGGACAGCGCAATGGCTACACCTTC
j_gene: TRBJ2-7; v_gene: TRBV7-9; d_gene: TRBD2; abundance: -; CDR3aa: CASSSPTSGSYEQYF; CDR3nt: TGTGCCAGCAGCTCGCCGACTAGCGGGTCCTACGAGCAGTACTTC
j_gene: TRBJ2-1; v_gene: TRBV4-3; d_gene: -; abundance: -; CDR3aa: CASSQDWTANNEQFF; CDR3nt: TGCGCCAGCAGCCAAGATTGGACAGCAAACAATGAGCAGTTCTTC
j_gene: TRBJ2-3; v_gene: TRBV25-1; d_gene: -; abundance: -; CDR3aa: CASSEQITTDTQYF; CDR3nt: TGTGCCAGCAGTGAACAGATTACCACAGATACGCAGTATTTT
j_gene: TRBJ1-1; v_gene: TRBV7-6; d_gene: -; abundance: -; CDR3aa: CASTRLVGVGEAFF; CDR3nt: TGTGCCAGCACCCGCCTAGTCGGGGTCGGGGAAGCTTTCTTT
j_gene: TRBJ2-2; v_gene: TRBV7-8; d_gene: -; abundance: -; CDR3aa: CASSLGANTGELFF; CDR3nt: TGTGCCAGCAGCCTGGGGGCCAACACCGGGGAGCTGTTTTTT
j_gene: TRBJ1-1; v_gene: TRBV30; d_gene: -; abundance: -; CDR3aa: CAWWILRGAFF; CDR3nt: TGTGCCTGGTGGATACTACGGGGAGCTTTCTTT
j_gene: TRBJ2-3; v_gene: TRBV6-1; d_gene: TRBD2; abundance: few; CDR3aa: CASSAGSGGATDTQYF; CDR3nt: TGTGCCAGCAGTGCGGGGAGCGGGGGGGCCACGGATACGCAGTATTTT
j_gene: TRBJ2-5; v_gene: TRBV15; d_gene: -; abundance: -; CDR3aa: CATSSGSGETQYF; CDR3nt: TGTGCCACCAGCAGCGGTAGTGGAGAGACCCAGTACTTC
j_gene: TRBJ2-7; v_gene: TRBV9; d_gene: TRBD1; abundance: -; CDR3aa: CASSAGGQISYEQYF; CDR3nt: TGTGCCAGCAGCGCAGGGGGACAGATCTCCTACGAGCAGTACTTC
j_gene: TRBJ1-4; v_gene: TRBV9; d_gene: -; abundance: -; CDR3aa: CASSAMDSPPNEKLFF; CDR3nt: TGTGCCAGCAGCGCGATGGACAGTCCACCTAATGAAAAACTGTTTTTT
j_gene: TRBJ2-3; v_gene: TRBV7-3; d_gene: -; abundance: -; CDR3aa: CASSLGGEGTQYF; CDR3nt: TGTGCCAGCAGCCTTGGAGGTGAGGGTACGCAGTATTTT
j_gene: TRBJ2-2; v_gene: TRBV11-2; d_gene: -; abundance: -; CDR3aa: CASSQGRSVNTGELFF; CDR3nt: TGTGCCAGCAGCCAGGGCCGGTCCGTGAACACCGGGGAGCTGTTTTTT
j_gene: TRBJ1-1; v_gene: TRBV6-5; d_gene: -; abundance: -; CDR3aa: CASSYINRATEAFF; CDR3nt: TGTGCCAGCAGTTATATCAACAGGGCCACTGAAGCTTTCTTT
j_gene: TRBJ2-5; v_gene: TRBV28; d_gene: TRBD2; abundance: -; CDR3aa: CASSSRLAGADQETQYF; CDR3nt: TGTGCCAGCAGCTCCCGACTAGCGGGGGCTGACCAAGAGACCCAGTACTTC
j_gene: TRBJ1-5; v_gene: TRBV10-3; d_gene: -; abundance: -; CDR3aa: CAISEGRNSNQPQHF; CDR3nt: TGTGCCATCAGTGAGGGCAGAAATAGCAATCAGCCCCAGCATTTT
j_gene: TRBJ2-7; v_gene: TRBV6-6; d_gene: -; abundance: -; CDR3aa: CASSYGLNYEQYF; CDR3nt: TGTGCCAGCAGTTATGGACTGAACTACGAGCAGTACTTC
j_gene: TRBJ1-6; v_gene: TRBV10-3; d_gene: TRBD1; abundance: once; CDR3aa: CAISEGQGLNSPLHF; CDR3nt: TGTGCCATCAGTGAGGGACAGGGCCTTAATTCACCCCTCCACTTT
j_gene: TRBJ2-1; v_gene: TRBV5-5; d_gene: TRBD1; abundance: -; CDR3aa: CASSLWDRDYNEQFF; CDR3nt: TGTGCCAGCAGCTTGTGGGACAGGGACTACAATGAGCAGTTCTTC
j_gene: TRBJ1-4; v_gene: TRBV5-8; d_gene: -; abundance: -; CDR3aa: CASSPGRDEPNEKLFF; CDR3nt: TGTGCCAGCAGCCCAGGGAGGGACGAACCTAATGAAAAACTGTTTTTT
j_gene: TRBJ2-6; v_gene: TRBV4-3; d_gene: -; abundance: -; CDR3aa: CASSQGGGGGANVLTF; CDR3nt: TGCGCCAGCAGCCAAGGGGGAGGCGGTGGGGCCAACGTCCTGACTTTC
j_gene: TRBJ2-7; v_gene: TRBV27; d_gene: -; abundance: -; CDR3aa: CASQGGSYEQYF; CDR3nt: TGTGCCAGCCAGGGGGGCTCCTACGAGCAGTACTTC
j_gene: TRBJ2-7; v_gene: TRBV6-6; d_gene: -; abundance: once; CDR3aa: CASSLYERSYEQYF; CDR3nt: TGTGCCAGCAGTCTGTACGAGAGGTCCTACGAGCAGTACTTC
j_gene: TRBJ2-7; v_gene: TRBV7-9; d_gene: TRBD1; abundance: -; CDR3aa: CASSLGGQGSYYEQYF; CDR3nt: TGTGCCAGCAGCTTAGGGGGACAGGGGAGTTACTACGAGCAGTACTTC
j_gene: TRBJ2-1; v_gene: TRBV7-6; d_gene: -; abundance: -; CDR3aa: CASSRTDNEQFF; CDR3nt: TGTGCCAGCAGCCGGACTGACAATGAGCAGTTCTTC
j_gene: TRBJ1-2; v_gene: TRBV6-5; d_gene: -; abundance: -; CDR3aa: CASTEGSSYGYTF; CDR3nt: TGTGCCAGCACAGAGGGCAGCTCCTATGGCTACACCTTC
j_gene: TRBJ2-7; v_gene: TRBV5-6; d_gene: -; abundance: -; CDR3aa: CASSRGQSGTSYEQYF; CDR3nt: TGTGCCAGCAGCAGAGGGCAGTCCGGGACTTCCTACGAGCAGTACTTC
j_gene: TRBJ1-6; v_gene: TRBV28; d_gene: -; abundance: -; CDR3aa: CASSARGGLGSPLHF; CDR3nt: TGTGCCAGCAGTGCCAGGGGAGGGTTGGGTTCACCCCTCCACTTT
j_gene: TRBJ1-5; v_gene: TRBV6-5; d_gene: -; abundance: once; CDR3aa: CASSAPGQPQHF; CDR3nt: TGTGCCAGCAGTGCTCCCGGTCAGCCCCAGCATTTT
j_gene: TRBJ2-3; v_gene: TRBV27; d_gene: -; abundance: -; CDR3aa: CASSLSGLLQGDTQYF; CDR3nt: TGTGCCAGCAGTTTATCGGGCTTACTCCAGGGGGATACGCAGTATTTT
j_gene: TRBJ1-2; v_gene: TRBV27; d_gene: -; abundance: once; CDR3aa: CASSFSGLLGYTF; CDR3nt: TGTGCCAGCAGTTTTTCAGGGTTGCTTGGCTACACCTTC
j_gene: TRBJ1-2; v_gene: TRBV7-2; d_gene: -; abundance: -; CDR3aa: CASSLTSANYGYTF; CDR3nt: TGTGCCAGCAGCCTTACGTCAGCTAACTATGGCTACACCTTC
j_gene: TRBJ2-3; v_gene: TRBV11-1; d_gene: TRBD2; abundance: -; CDR3aa: CASSTRLAGGLDTQYF; CDR3nt: TGTGCCAGCAGCACCCGACTAGCGGGGGGGCTAGATACGCAGTATTTT
j_gene: TRBJ1-2; v_gene: TRBV27; d_gene: -; abundance: -; CDR3aa: CASSLSRAGGWGYGYTF; CDR3nt: TGTGCCAGCAGTTTATCTAGGGCGGGGGGCTGGGGCTATGGCTACACCTTC
j_gene: TRBJ1-5; v_gene: TRBV6-1; d_gene: -; abundance: -; CDR3aa: CASRAGFNQPQHF; CDR3nt: TGTGCCAGCAGGGCGGGTTTTAATCAGCCCCAGCATTTT
j_gene: TRBJ2-5; v_gene: TRBV13; d_gene: TRBD2; abundance: -; CDR3aa: CASSSLRGDQETQYF; CDR3nt: TGTGCCAGCAGCTCCCTGCGGGGGGACCAAGAGACCCAGTACTTC
j_gene: TRBJ1-2; v_gene: TRBV6-6; d_gene: -; abundance: -; CDR3aa: CASSSSGLQGGKGYTF; CDR3nt: TGTGCCAGCAGTTCCTCGGGTTTGCAGGGCGGTAAGGGCTACACCTTC
j_gene: TRBJ1-2; v_gene: TRBV9; d_gene: TRBD1; abundance: medium-sized; CDR3aa: CASSDRDRVGYGYTF; CDR3nt: TGTGCCAGCAGCGACCGGGACAGGGTCGGCTATGGCTACACCTTC
j_gene: TRBJ1-5; v_gene: TRBV4-1; d_gene: -; abundance: -; CDR3aa: CASSPIRFNQPQHF; CDR3nt: TGCGCCAGCAGCCCCATCCGGTTCAATCAGCCCCAGCATTTT
j_gene: TRBJ2-3; v_gene: TRBV4-2; d_gene: TRBD2; abundance: -; CDR3aa: CASSQDAAGGFTDTQYF; CDR3nt: TGTGCCAGCAGCCAAGATGCGGCGGGGGGCTTCACAGATACGCAGTATTTT
j_gene: TRBJ1-5; v_gene: TRBV5-8; d_gene: -; abundance: once; CDR3aa: CASSLVGGNNQPQHF; CDR3nt: TGTGCCAGCAGCCTCGTGGGAGGGAACAATCAGCCCCAGCATTTT
j_gene: TRBJ1-5; v_gene: TRBV25-1; d_gene: -; abundance: -; CDR3aa: CASSVGGEPQHF; CDR3nt: TGTGCCAGCAGTGTGGGGGGGGAGCCCCAGCATTTT
j_gene: TRBJ1-4; v_gene: TRBV7-8; d_gene: -; abundance: -; CDR3aa: CASSPGLSKGIEKLFF; CDR3nt: TGTGCCAGCAGCCCGGGACTTTCTAAGGGGATTGAAAAACTGTTTTTT
j_gene: TRBJ1-4; v_gene: TRBV5-8; d_gene: -; abundance: -; CDR3aa: CASNFWPRSATNEKLFF; CDR3nt: TGTGCCAGCAATTTCTGGCCCAGGTCTGCAACTAATGAAAAACTGTTTTTT
j_gene: TRBJ2-1; v_gene: TRBV13; d_gene: -; abundance: -; CDR3aa: CASSITYNEQFF; CDR3nt: TGTGCCAGCAGCATAACCTACAATGAGCAGTTCTTC
j_gene: TRBJ1-2; v_gene: TRBV6-5; d_gene: TRBD1; abundance: -; CDR3aa: CASRFPGQGIYGYTF; CDR3nt: TGTGCCAGCAGATTCCCGGGACAGGGGATTTATGGCTACACCTTC
j_gene: TRBJ2-2; v_gene: TRBV7-3; d_gene: TRBD2; abundance: -; CDR3aa: CASSPSGGPPGELFF; CDR3nt: TGTGCCAGCAGCCCTAGCGGGGGGCCCCCCGGGGAGCTGTTTTTT
j_gene: TRBJ2-3; v_gene: TRBV6-4; d_gene: -; abundance: -; CDR3aa: CASSDSTGTDTQYF; CDR3nt: TGTGCCAGCAGTGACTCAACGGGCACAGATACGCAGTATTTT
j_gene: TRBJ2-3; v_gene: TRBV9; d_gene: -; abundance: few; CDR3aa: CASSDNTDTQYF; CDR3nt: TGTGCCAGCAGCGACAACACAGATACGCAGTATTTT
j_gene: TRBJ1-5; v_gene: TRBV6-5; d_gene: TRBD1; abundance: -; CDR3aa: CASSTGVNQPQHF; CDR3nt: TGTGCCAGCAGCACAGGGGTCAATCAGCCCCAGCATTTT